Given below is one T cell receptor (beta chain) in context. After removal of 3 bases from V and 7 bases from J, the junction contained 6 bases not matched to a gene. Germline CDR1 and CDR2: MNHEY and SMNVEV (reference sequence). This CDR3 comprises 14 residues. The data originate from a study of blood T cell repertoires in COVID-19. About the study: Samples representing acute and convalescent COVID-19 were sourced from the United States, Italy and Spain.

Assay used: immunoSEQ multiplex PCR; TCRdb lists only in-frame clones, some missing. The profile shows roughly 220,000 clones, 70% to 90% of them singletons. The chain uses TRBV27 and TRBJ1-2, with 9 positions matching TRBD1. Sample: peripheral blood. The receptor's source is a man aged 45-65 years who had recovered from COVID-19. Here the CDR3 DNA reads TGTGCCAGCAGTTTTCACAGGGGGCAGAGTGGCTACACCTTC. Encoded protein: CASSFHRGQSGYTF.